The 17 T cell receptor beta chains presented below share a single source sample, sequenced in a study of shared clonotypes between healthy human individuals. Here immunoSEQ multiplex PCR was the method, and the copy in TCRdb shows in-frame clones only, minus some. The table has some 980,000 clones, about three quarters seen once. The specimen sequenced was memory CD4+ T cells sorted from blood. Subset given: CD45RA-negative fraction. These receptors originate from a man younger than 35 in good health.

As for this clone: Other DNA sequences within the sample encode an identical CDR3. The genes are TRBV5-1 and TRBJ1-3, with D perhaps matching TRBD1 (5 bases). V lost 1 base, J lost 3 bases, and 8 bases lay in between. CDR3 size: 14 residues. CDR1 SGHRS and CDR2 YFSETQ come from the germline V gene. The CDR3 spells CASSLQGSGNTIYF. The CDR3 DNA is TGCGCCAGCAGCTTGCAGGGCAGTGGAAACACCATATATTTT.

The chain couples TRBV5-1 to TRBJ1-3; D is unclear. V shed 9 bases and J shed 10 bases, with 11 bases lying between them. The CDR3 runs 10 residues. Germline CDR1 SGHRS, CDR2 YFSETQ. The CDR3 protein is CATPPVTIYF. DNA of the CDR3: TGCGCCACCCCCCCGGTAACCATATATTTT.

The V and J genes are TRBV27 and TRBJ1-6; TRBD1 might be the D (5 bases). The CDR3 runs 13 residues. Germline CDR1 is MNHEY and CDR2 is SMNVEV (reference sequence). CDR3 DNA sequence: TGTGCATCTGGAGAAGGGGCGTATTCACCCCTCCACTTT. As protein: CASGEGAYSPLHF.

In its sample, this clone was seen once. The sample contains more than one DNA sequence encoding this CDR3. The CDR3 nucleotides are TGTGCCAGCAGCCTGGGACAGAGTAATGAAAAACTGTTTTTT. Translated, it gives CASSLGQSNEKLFF. The chain recombines TRBV28 with TRBJ1-4; 7 bases are shared with TRBD1. CDR1 and CDR2 from the germline V gene are MDHEN and SYDVKM. The CDR3 spans 14 residues. J gave up 4 bases and V 6 bases, and 5 bases lay outside the gene matches.

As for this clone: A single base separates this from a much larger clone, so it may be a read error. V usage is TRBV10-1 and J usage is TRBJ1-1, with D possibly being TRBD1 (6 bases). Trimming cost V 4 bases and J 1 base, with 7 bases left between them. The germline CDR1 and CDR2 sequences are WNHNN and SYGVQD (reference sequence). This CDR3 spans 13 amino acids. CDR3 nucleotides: TGCGCCAGCAGTGTGGGACAGAACACTGAAGCTTTCTTT. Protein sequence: CASSVGQNTEAFF.

The CDR3 here is CASSLGAGLNSPLHF. The CDR3 DNA sequence: TGTGCCAGCAGCTTGGGGGCGGGGCTTAATTCACCCCTCCACTTT. The rearrangement uses TRBV5-6 and TRBJ1-6, with D maybe TRBD1 (5 bases). Trimming left V 0 bases short and J 6 bases short, with 10 bases between. The V gene's germline CDR1 is SGHDT and CDR2 YYEEEE. The CDR3 consists of 15 residues.

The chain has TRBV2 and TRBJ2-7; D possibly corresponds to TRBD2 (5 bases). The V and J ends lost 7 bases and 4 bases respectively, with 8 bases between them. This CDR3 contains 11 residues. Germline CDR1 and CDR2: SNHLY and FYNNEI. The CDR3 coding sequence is TGTGCCAGCACCTCGGGGTACGAGCAGTACTTC. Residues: CASTSGYEQYF.

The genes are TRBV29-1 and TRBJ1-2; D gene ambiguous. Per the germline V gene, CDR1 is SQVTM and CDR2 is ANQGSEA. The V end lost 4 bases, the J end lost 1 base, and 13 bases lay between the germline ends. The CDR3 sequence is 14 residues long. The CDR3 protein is CSVGGSGLNYGYTF. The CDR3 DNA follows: TGCAGCGTTGGAGGAAGCGGACTTAACTATGGCTACACCTTC.

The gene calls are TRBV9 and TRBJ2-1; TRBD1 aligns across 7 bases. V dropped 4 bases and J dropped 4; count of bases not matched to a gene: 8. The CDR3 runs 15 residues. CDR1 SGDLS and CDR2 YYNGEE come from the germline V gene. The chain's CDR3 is CASSPGQPGYNEQFF. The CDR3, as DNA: TGTGCCAGCAGCCCGGGACAGCCAGGATACAATGAGCAGTTCTTC.

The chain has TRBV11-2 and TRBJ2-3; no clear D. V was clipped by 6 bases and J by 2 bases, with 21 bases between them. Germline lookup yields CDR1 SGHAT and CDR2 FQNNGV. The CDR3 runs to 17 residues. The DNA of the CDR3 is TGTGCCAGCAGGCAGGCCTACAGACGAGCCCTCACAGATACGCAGTATTTT. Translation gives CASRQAYRRALTDTQYF.

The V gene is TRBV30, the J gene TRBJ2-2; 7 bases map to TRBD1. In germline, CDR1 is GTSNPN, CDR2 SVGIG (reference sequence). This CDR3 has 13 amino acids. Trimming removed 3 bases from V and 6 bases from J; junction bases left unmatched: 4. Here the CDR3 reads CAWRPQGAGELFF. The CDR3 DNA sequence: TGTGCCTGGAGGCCCCAGGGGGCCGGGGAGCTGTTTTTT.

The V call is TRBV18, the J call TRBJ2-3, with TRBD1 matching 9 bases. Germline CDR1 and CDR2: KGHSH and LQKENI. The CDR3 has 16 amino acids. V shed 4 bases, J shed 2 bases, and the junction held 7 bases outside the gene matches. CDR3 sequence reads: CASSLTRDRVTDTQYF. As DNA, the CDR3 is TGTGCCAGCTCACTTACCCGGGACAGGGTCACAGATACGCAGTATTTT.

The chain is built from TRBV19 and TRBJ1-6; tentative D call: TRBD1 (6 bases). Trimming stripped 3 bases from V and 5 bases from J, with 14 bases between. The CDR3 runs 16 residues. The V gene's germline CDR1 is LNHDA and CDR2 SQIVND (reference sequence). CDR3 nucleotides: TGTGCCAGTAGTATGAATTCCGGACAGAATAATTCACCCCTCCACTTT. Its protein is CASSMNSGQNNSPLHF.

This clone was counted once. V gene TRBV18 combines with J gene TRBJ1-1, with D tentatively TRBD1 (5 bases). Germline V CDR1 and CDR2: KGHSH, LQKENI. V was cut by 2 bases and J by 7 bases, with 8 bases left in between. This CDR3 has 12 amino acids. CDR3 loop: CASSPTGLEAFF. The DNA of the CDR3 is TGTGCCAGCTCACCAACAGGACTTGAAGCTTTCTTT.

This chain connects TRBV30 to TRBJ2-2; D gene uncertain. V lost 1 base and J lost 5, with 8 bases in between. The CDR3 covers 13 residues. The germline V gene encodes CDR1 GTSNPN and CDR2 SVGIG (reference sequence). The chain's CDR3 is CAWSGGRTGELFF. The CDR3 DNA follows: TGTGCCTGGAGTGGTGGCAGGACCGGGGAGCTGTTTTTT.

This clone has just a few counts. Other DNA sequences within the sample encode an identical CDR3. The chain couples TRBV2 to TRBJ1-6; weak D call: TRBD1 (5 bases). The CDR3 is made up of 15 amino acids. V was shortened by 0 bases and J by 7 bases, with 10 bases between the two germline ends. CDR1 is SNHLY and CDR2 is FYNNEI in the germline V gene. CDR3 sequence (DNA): TGTGCCAGCAGTGAAGCCGGGGCGGCCAATTCACCCCTCCACTTT. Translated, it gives CASSEAGAANSPLHF.

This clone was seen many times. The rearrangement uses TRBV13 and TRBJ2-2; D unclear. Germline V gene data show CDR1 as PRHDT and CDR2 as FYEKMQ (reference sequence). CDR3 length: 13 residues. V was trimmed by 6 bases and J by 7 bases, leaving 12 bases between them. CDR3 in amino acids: CASRNSVYGELFF. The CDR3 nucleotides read TGTGCCAGCAGGAACAGTGTCTACGGGGAGCTGTTTTTT.